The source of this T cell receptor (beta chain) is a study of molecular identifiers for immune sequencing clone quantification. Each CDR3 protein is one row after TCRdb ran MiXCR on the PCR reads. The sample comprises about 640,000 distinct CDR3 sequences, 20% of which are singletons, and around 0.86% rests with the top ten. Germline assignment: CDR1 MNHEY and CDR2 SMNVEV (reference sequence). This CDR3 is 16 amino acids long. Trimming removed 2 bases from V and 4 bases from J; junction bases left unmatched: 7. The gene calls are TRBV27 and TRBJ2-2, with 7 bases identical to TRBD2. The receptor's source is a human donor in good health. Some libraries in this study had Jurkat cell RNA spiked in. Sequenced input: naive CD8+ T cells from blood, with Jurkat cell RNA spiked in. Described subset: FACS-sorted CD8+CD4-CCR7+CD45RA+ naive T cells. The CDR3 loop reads CASSLVAPGGTGELFF. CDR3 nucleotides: TGTGCCAGCAGTTTAGTGGCTCCGGGGGGCACCGGGGAGCTGTTTTTT.